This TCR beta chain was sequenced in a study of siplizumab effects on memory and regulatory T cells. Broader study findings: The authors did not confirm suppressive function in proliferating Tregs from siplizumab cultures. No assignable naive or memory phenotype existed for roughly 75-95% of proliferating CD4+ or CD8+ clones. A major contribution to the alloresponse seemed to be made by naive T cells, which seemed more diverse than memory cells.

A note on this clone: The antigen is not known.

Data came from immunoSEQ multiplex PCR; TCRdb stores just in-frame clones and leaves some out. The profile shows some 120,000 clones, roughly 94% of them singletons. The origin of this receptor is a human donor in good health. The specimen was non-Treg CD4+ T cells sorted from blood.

DNA for the CDR3: TGCAGCGTCTTACCAGCTACCGGGTTCTCCTACGAGCAGTACTTC. As protein: CSVLPATGFSYEQYF. V and J are TRBV29-1 and TRBJ2-7; D not resolved. The germline gives CDR1 SQVTM, CDR2 ANQGSEA. This CDR3 contains 15 residues. V was pared by 6 bases and J by 0 bases, with 18 bases between.